The next 31 T cell receptor beta chains were all read from a single sample in a study of OX40 agonist ivuxolimab in advanced cancers. The protocol used for the library was the immunoSEQ multiplex PCR assay. This is the immuneACCESS table as TCRdb keeps it, with only in-frame sequences that have V and J called. A part of the clones is gone; compared with another copy, unresolved V genes explain less than half, and the rest is unexplained. The sample table holds around 77,000 clones, of which about 90% were seen once. Approximately 2.4% of the sample belongs to the ten largest clones. Sample: CD4+ or CD8+ T cells sorted from blood, taken in a trial of the OX40 agonist ivuxolimab. These receptor sequences come from an adult with an advanced solid tumor such as melanoma, head and neck, liver or kidney cancer.

The chain joins TRBV19 to TRBJ2-5; 12 bases align to TRBD1. Germline values: CDR1 LNHDA, CDR2 SQIVND (reference sequence). V trimming: 1 base; J trimming: 4 bases; junction bases outside the gene matches: 7. CDR3 size: 17 residues. CDR3 sequence (DNA): TGTGCCAGTAGTATAGCCCTACCGGGACAGGGGGCAGAGACCCAGTACTTC. It is translated as CASSIALPGQGAETQYF.

V usage is TRBV2 and J usage is TRBJ1-5; 11 positions agree with TRBD1. This CDR3 has 17 residues. The trim removed 6 bases at V and 7 bases at J, leaving 14 bases unmatched. Germline CDR1 reads SNHLY; CDR2 reads FYNNEI. CDR3 nucleotides: TGTGCCAGCAGAGCGTCGGCAGGGACAGGGGGTTGGCAGCCCCAGCATTTT. Residues: CASRASAGTGGWQPQHF.

This chain uses TRBV5-1 with TRBJ2-3; D may be TRBD1 or TRBD2 (6 bases each). From germline, CDR1 is SGHRS and CDR2 YFSETQ. V lost 4 bases, J lost 3 bases, and 12 bases lay in between. The length of the CDR3 is 14 residues. In nucleotides, the CDR3 is TGCGCCAGCAGCGCGCCGGGGGCGACAGATACGCAGTATTTT. Amino acid sequence: CASSAPGATDTQYF.

This clone was found once. The chain is built from TRBV29-1 and TRBJ1-3, with TRBD1 as a possible D gene (5 bases). The germline CDR1 and CDR2 sequences are SQVTM and ANQGSEA. The length of the CDR3 is 12 residues. Trimming removed 4 bases from V and 3 bases from J, with 7 bases in between. The CDR3 spells CSVGGDGNTIYF. The DNA of the CDR3 is TGCAGCGTTGGAGGGGATGGAAACACCATATATTTT.

CDR3 residues: CASSLDGKTFGQFF. DNA of the CDR3: TGTGCCAGCAGCTTAGACGGGAAGACCTTCGGGCAGTTCTTC. J is TRBJ2-1 and V is TRBV11-3; D is possibly TRBD2 (5 bases). Trimming removed 0 bases from V and 12 bases from J, with 15 bases in between. The germline CDR1 and CDR2 sequences are SGHNT and YENEEA. This CDR3 comprises 14 residues.

The V gene is TRBV7-2, the J gene TRBJ1-2, with D tentatively TRBD1 (6 bases). The CDR3 consists of 13 residues. Germline V lookup: CDR1 SGHTA, CDR2 FQGNSA. V was shortened by 5 bases and J by 2 bases, with 9 bases between the two germline ends. CDR3 DNA sequence: TGTGCCAGCAGCGTTACAGGGAACTATGGCTACACCTTC. It translates to CASSVTGNYGYTF.

The rearrangement joins TRBV5-4 to TRBJ2-3, with D possibly matching TRBD1 (6 bases). Trimming removed 4 bases at V and 3 bases at J, with 18 bases between. The CDR3 consists of 16 residues. Germline loops: CDR1 SGHNT, CDR2 YYREEE (reference sequence). The CDR3, as DNA: TGTGCCAGCAGCCCCACAGGGTTTGGCTGGACAGATACGCAGTATTTT. Translated, it gives CASSPTGFGWTDTQYF.

This clone was detected a few times. The chain couples TRBV4-2 to TRBJ2-1; 7 bases match TRBD2. Looked up from germline, CDR1 is LGHNA and CDR2 is YNFKEQ. Unmatched junction bases numbered 9, after V lost 0 bases and J lost 7 bases. CDR3 size: 16 residues. The CDR3 loop is CASSQEVGLGLNEQFF. In DNA form, the CDR3 reads TGTGCCAGCAGCCAAGAGGTAGGACTAGGGCTGAATGAGCAGTTCTTC.

The chain employs TRBV11-3 and TRBJ2-3; tentatively, D is TRBD2 (5 bases). This CDR3 contains 14 residues. V was shortened by 5 bases and J by 4 bases, with 13 bases between the two germline ends. In germline, CDR1 is SGHNT, CDR2 YENEEA. CDR3 amino acids: CASSTHLASDTQYF. DNA of the CDR3: TGTGCCAGCAGCACCCATCTAGCCTCAGATACGCAGTATTTT.

The rearrangement uses TRBV5-4 and TRBJ2-1; TRBD2 agrees at 9 bases. Trimming at V came to 0 bases and at J to 6 bases, leaving 10 bases not matched to a gene. Germline V gene data show CDR1 as SGHNT and CDR2 as YYREEE (reference sequence). This CDR3 has 17 residues. The CDR3 sequence is CASSLGPAGGNGNEQFF. The CDR3 DNA is TGTGCCAGCAGCTTGGGTCCAGCGGGGGGTAATGGCAATGAGCAGTTCTTC.

CDR3 protein: CATSRGQVARAFF. CDR3 DNA sequence: TGTGCCACCAGCAGAGGACAGGTTGCGAGGGCTTTCTTT. The gene calls are TRBV15 and TRBJ1-1; a possible D gene is TRBD1 (6 bases). Per germline, CDR1 LNHNV and CDR2 YYDKDF (reference sequence). The CDR3 is 13 residues long. V lost 1 base and J lost 11, with 14 bases in between.

The rearrangement links TRBV5-3 to TRBJ2-3; either TRBD1 or TRBD2 may supply D (5 bases each). TRBV5-3 is reported as an ORF; its role is uncertain. The V end was cut by 2 bases, the J end by 1 base, with 11 bases between. The CDR3 runs 15 residues. CDR3 sequence (DNA): TGTGCCAGAAGCTTCAAGACGGGACGCACAGATACGCAGTATTTT. It yields the protein CARSFKTGRTDTQYF.

Only a few counts were recorded for this clone. DNA for the CDR3: TGTGCCAGCCCAAGCGTGGTGGGAGGGGTGGCCACTGAAGCTTTCTTT. Its protein product is CASPSVVGGVATEAFF. The V call is TRBV2, the J call TRBJ1-1, with D possibly matching TRBD1 (5 bases). V dropped 8 bases and J dropped 4 bases, with 23 bases sitting between them. CDR3 length: 16 amino acids. Germline CDR1 reads SNHLY; CDR2 reads FYNNEI. Variable domain in full (rest from reference TRBV2 and TRBJ1-1): EPEVTQTPSHQVTQMGQEVILRCVPISNHLYFYWYRQILGQKVEFLVSFYNNEISEKSEIFDDQFSVERPDGSNFTLKIRSTKLEDSAMYFCASPSVVGGVATEAFFGQGTRLTVV.

This chain joins TRBV28 and TRBJ2-5; a weak D match, TRBD1 (6 bases). Germline lookup yields CDR1 MDHEN and CDR2 SYDVKM. V shed 6 bases and J shed 3 bases, with 14 bases lying between them. CDR3 length: 14 amino acids. The CDR3, as DNA: TGTGCCAGCAGGACGGGGACAAGCAAAGAGACCCAGTACTTC. The encoded protein is CASRTGTSKETQYF. The full variable domain, completed using reference TRBV28 and TRBJ2-5, is DVKVTQSSRYLVKRTGEKVFLECVQDMDHENMFWYRQDPGLGLRLIYFSYDVKMKEKGDIPEGYSVSREKKERFSLILESASTNQTSMYLCASRTGTSKETQYFGPGTRLLVL.

The V gene is TRBV5-1, the J gene TRBJ2-5; 9 nucleotides line up with TRBD1. The last part of the DNA fits TRBJ2-7 better; the J call may be wrong. Per the germline V gene, CDR1 is SGHRS and CDR2 is YFSETQ. The CDR3 consists of 14 residues. CDR3 region: CASSWTGDRVEQYF. The CDR3 DNA reads as TGCGCCAGCAGCTGGACAGGGGATAGAGTCGAGCAGTACTTC.

The chain combines TRBV5-1 with TRBJ2-7, with 7 bases aligning to TRBD1. Trimming cost V 3 bases and J 0 bases; bases outside gene matches: 9. This CDR3 has 16 amino acids. Per the germline V gene, CDR1 is SGHRS and CDR2 is YFSETQ. The CDR3 spells CASSWGPGGASYEQYF. CDR3 in DNA: TGCGCCAGCAGCTGGGGCCCAGGGGGAGCCTCCTACGAGCAGTACTTC.

The chain recombines TRBV11-2 with TRBJ2-3; 11 positions agree with TRBD2. J was trimmed by 6 bases and V by 5 bases; bases with no gene match: 4. From germline, CDR1 is SGHAT and CDR2 FQNNGV. The CDR3 totals 14 residues. CDR3 amino acids: CASSLSGRVDTQYF. The CDR3 DNA is TGTGCCAGCAGCCTTAGCGGGAGGGTCGATACGCAGTATTTT.

The chain links TRBV10-3 to TRBJ2-3; D is undetermined. This CDR3 has 18 amino acids. Germline V gene lookup returns CDR1 ENHRY and CDR2 SYGVKD. V dropped 0 bases and J dropped 0 bases, with 16 bases sitting between them. This CDR3 reads CAISESELPVTSTDTQYF. CDR3 DNA: TGTGCCATCAGTGAGTCGGAACTGCCAGTAACTAGCACAGATACGCAGTATTTT.

The V gene is TRBV7-8, the J gene TRBJ2-1; no clear D. This CDR3 contains 10 residues. Trimming left V 10 bases short and J 6 bases short, with 7 bases between. The germline V gene encodes CDR1 SGHVS and CDR2 FQNEAQ. The CDR3, as DNA: TGTGCCACGGGCACCAATGAGCAGTTCTTC. It encodes CATGTNEQFF.

This clone was seen just once. The genes are TRBV4-2 and TRBJ2-3; D gene ambiguous. Deletions cut 4 bases from V and 2 bases from J, with 10 bases between. This CDR3 spans 14 amino acids. The V gene's germline CDR1 is LGHNA and CDR2 YNFKEQ. CDR3 in amino acids: CASSPGSFTDTQYF. The DNA of the CDR3 is TGTGCCAGCAGCCCCGGGTCCTTCACAGATACGCAGTATTTT.

Of note for this clone: This same CDR3 is encoded by further DNA sequences in the sample. CDR3 sequence reads: CASSFGGTGELFF. The CDR3 DNA reads as TGCGCCAGCAGCTTCGGAGGCACCGGGGAGCTGTTTTTT. The chain employs TRBV5-1 and TRBJ2-2; D possibly corresponds to TRBD2 (5 bases). The CDR3 is made up of 13 amino acids. Looked up from germline, CDR1 is SGHRS and CDR2 is YFSETQ. The germline V and J ends were trimmed by 2 bases and 4 bases, with 6 bases remaining between them.

The CDR3 DNA is TGCGCCAGCAGTGGACAGCAGTACTCCTACGAGCAGTACTTC. It specifies CASSGQQYSYEQYF. This chain connects TRBV10-1 to TRBJ2-7; D is perhaps TRBD1 (5 bases). V gave up 4 bases and J gave up 0 bases, with 10 bases separating them. Per the germline V gene, CDR1 is WNHNN and CDR2 is SYGVQD (reference sequence). CDR3 length: 14 residues.

The rearrangement uses TRBV4-2 and TRBJ2-7; the D gene is possibly TRBD1 (6 bases). The length of the CDR3 is 17 residues. Germline loops: CDR1 LGHNA, CDR2 YNFKEQ. Trimming shortened V by 0 bases and J by 4 bases, and 19 bases separated the two germline ends. The CDR3 reads CASSQDLLGAAGYEQYF. DNA for the CDR3: TGTGCCAGCAGCCAAGATCTATTGGGGGCCGCAGGGTACGAGCAGTACTTC.

This rearrangement joins TRBV7-8 to TRBJ1-1; D is perhaps TRBD1 (6 bases). The germline V and J ends were trimmed by 5 bases and 0 bases, with 13 bases remaining between them. The germline V gene encodes CDR1 SGHVS and CDR2 FQNEAQ. CDR3 length: 15 amino acids. In DNA, the CDR3 is TGTGCCAGCAGCCAGAACAGGGCGATGAACACTGAAGCTTTCTTT. Protein sequence: CASSQNRAMNTEAFF.

V usage is TRBV25-1 and J usage is TRBJ2-2; D may correspond to TRBD1 or TRBD2 (5 bases each). V lost 5 bases, J lost 2 bases, and 15 bases lay in between. The CDR3 runs to 16 residues. Germline V lookup: CDR1 MGHDK, CDR2 SYGVNS. The CDR3 DNA is TGTGCCAGCAGTATCCCCGGGACCAAAAACACCGGGGAGCTGTTTTTT. As protein: CASSIPGTKNTGELFF.

The rearrangement links TRBV7-8 to TRBJ2-5; no firm D call. Deletions cut 1 base from V and 5 bases from J, with 8 bases between. CDR1 and CDR2 from the germline V gene are SGHVS and FQNEAQ. This CDR3 comprises 13 residues. CDR3 DNA sequence: TGTGCCAGCAGCTTAGGGGCATGGGAGACCCAGTACTTC. Translation gives CASSLGAWETQYF.

The chain employs TRBV2 and TRBJ1-4, with 9 bases identical to TRBD1. CDR1 and CDR2 (germline): SNHLY, FYNNEI. This CDR3 has 14 residues. V lost 4 bases and J lost 6; bases outside the gene matches: 3. The CDR3 sequence is CASSVRQGDEKLFF. The CDR3 DNA follows: TGTGCCAGCAGTGTCCGACAGGGGGATGAAAAACTGTTTTTT.

The V call is TRBV6-5, the J call TRBJ1-6; no clear D gene. The V and J ends lost 1 base and 9 bases respectively, with 16 bases between them. The CDR3 is 16 residues long. CDR1 is MNHEY and CDR2 is SVGAGI in the germline V gene. The CDR3 nucleotides read TGTGCCAGCAGTTACTTCGGGAGTGTCGGAGGTTCACCCCTCCACTTT. As protein: CASSYFGSVGGSPLHF.

CDR3 coding DNA: TGTGCCAGCAGTCCCCTAGACGGCGCAGATACGCAGTATTTT. It yields the protein CASSPLDGADTQYF. This chain uses TRBV25-1 with TRBJ2-3; the D is unclear. The CDR3 spans 14 residues. The V end lost 5 bases, the J end lost 4 bases, and 13 bases lay between the germline ends. Germline V gene lookup returns CDR1 MGHDK and CDR2 SYGVNS.

The chain couples TRBV10-3 to TRBJ1-4; D gene unclear. CDR3 size: 13 residues. Per the germline V gene, CDR1 is ENHRY and CDR2 is SYGVKD. V gave up 7 bases and J gave up 6 bases, with 12 bases separating them. The CDR3: CAIKSLTDEKLFF. The CDR3 DNA is TGTGCCATCAAATCATTGACGGATGAAAAACTGTTTTTT.

V gene TRBV4-2 combines with J gene TRBJ1-2, with D perhaps matching TRBD1 (5 bases). CDR3 length: 15 residues. Germline-derived CDR1 and CDR2 are LGHNA and YNFKEQ. The V gene lost 3 bases and the J gene lost 3 bases, with 14 bases spanning the gap. In DNA, the CDR3 is TGTGCCAGCAGCCAGCGGGGGGGAGGGTACTATGGCTACACCTTC. Translating it yields CASSQRGGGYYGYTF.